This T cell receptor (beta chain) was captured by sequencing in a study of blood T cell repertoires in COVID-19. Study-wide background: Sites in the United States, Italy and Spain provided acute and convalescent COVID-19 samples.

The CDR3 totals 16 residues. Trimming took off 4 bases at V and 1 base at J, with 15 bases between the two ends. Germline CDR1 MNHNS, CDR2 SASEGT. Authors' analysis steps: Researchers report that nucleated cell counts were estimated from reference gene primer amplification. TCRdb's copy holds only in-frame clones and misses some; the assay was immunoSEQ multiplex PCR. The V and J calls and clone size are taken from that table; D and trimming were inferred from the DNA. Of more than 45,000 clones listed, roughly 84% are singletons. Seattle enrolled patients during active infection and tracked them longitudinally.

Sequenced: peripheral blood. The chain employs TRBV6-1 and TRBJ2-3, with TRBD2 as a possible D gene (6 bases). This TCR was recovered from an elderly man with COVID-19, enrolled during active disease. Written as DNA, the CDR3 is TGTGCCAGCAGTGGGATTAGCGGTGGGGGCACAGATACGCAGTATTTT. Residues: CASSGISGGGTDTQYF.